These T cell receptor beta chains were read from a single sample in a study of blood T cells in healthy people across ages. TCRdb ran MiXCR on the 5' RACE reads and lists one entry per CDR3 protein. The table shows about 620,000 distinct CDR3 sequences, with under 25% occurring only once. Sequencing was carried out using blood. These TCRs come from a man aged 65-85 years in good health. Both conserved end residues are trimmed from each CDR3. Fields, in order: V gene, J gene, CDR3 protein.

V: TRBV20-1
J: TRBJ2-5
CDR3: SANWGETQY

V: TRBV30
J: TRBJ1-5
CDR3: AWSGGNQPQH

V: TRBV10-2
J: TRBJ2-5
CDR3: ASSVKGGETQY

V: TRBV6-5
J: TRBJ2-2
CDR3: ASITDRALTGELF

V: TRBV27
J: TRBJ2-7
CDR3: ASRQGVYGEQY

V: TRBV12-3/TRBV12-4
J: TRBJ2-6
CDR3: AGGGGANVLT

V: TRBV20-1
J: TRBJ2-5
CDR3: SASSGLDLETQY

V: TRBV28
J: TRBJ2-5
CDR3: ASSQPPRQY

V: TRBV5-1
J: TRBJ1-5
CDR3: ASSLGPNQPQH

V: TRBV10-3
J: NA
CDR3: AISESGEAYEQY

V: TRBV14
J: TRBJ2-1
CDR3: ASSPTTSYNEQF

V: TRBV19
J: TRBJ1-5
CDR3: ASSIPRFPEPQH

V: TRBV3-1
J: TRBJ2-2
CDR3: ASSQQGVGELF

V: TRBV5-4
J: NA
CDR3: ASSLEATGVHNEQF

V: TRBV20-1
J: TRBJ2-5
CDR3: SIPLGTQY

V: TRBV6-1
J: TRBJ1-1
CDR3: ASSEAWVNTEAF